Listed here are 23 T cell receptor beta chains from one sample, sequenced in a study of shared T cell receptors in the human thymus. Sequenced by immunoSEQ multiplex PCR; TCRdb stores in-frame clones only, minus some. This sample has 500,000 to 850,000 clones; 80% to 90% occur once, and the top ten carry 0.0094%. The sample also formed part of further work on human thymus T cells.

What was sequenced was thymocytes. The receptor source for this set is a boy under two years old with a congenital heart defect.

The chain combines TRBV2 with TRBJ2-7, with TRBD1 as a possible D gene (5 bases). Trimming took off 4 bases at V and 3 bases at J, with 10 bases between the two ends. CDR1 is SNHLY and CDR2 is FYNNEI in the germline V gene. The CDR3 loop spans 13 amino acids. The CDR3 protein is CASSGRQFYEQYF. In nucleotides, the CDR3 is TGTGCCAGCAGTGGGCGACAGTTCTACGAGCAGTACTTC.

V is TRBV19 and J is TRBJ1-2; TRBD1 might be the D (6 bases). Looked up from germline, CDR1 is LNHDA and CDR2 is SQIVND (reference sequence). The CDR3 runs 13 residues. The CDR3 here is CATGQPSNYGYTF. CDR3 in DNA: TGTGCTACAGGACAGCCATCTAACTATGGCTACACCTTC.

This clone was seen a single time. V usage is TRBV6-5 and J usage is TRBJ1-1, with TRBD1 matching over 10 bases. Germline-derived CDR1 and CDR2 are MNHEY and SVGAGI. This CDR3 comprises 15 residues. J gave up 4 bases and V 5 bases, and 7 bases lay outside the gene matches. The CDR3 here is CASSTRGQGRTEAFF. In DNA, the CDR3 is TGTGCCAGCAGTACCCGGGGACAGGGGCGCACTGAAGCTTTCTTT.

The chain combines TRBV29-1 with TRBJ2-3; 7 bases map to TRBD1. Germline CDR1 is SQVTM and CDR2 is ANQGSEA. This CDR3 is 16 amino acids long. The J segment lost 2 bases and the V segment lost 4 bases, leaving 12 bases of the junction unmatched. The CDR3 here is CSVVKPGTATTDTQYF. CDR3 in DNA: TGCAGCGTTGTTAAGCCCGGGACAGCGACCACAGATACGCAGTATTTT.

The V call is TRBV30, the J call TRBJ1-1; the D is unclear. Trimming took off 2 bases at V and 7 bases at J, with 17 bases between the two ends. The CDR3 sequence is 14 residues long. CDR1 is GTSNPN, CDR2 SVGIG, per germline (reference sequence). CDR3 loop: CAWSPAAGLDEAFF. The CDR3 bases are TGTGCCTGGAGTCCCGCGGCGGGGTTAGATGAAGCTTTCTTT.

The CDR3 region has the DNA TGCGCCAGCAGCCAAGATTGGCAGGGGGCCACCATATATAGCAATCAGCCCCAGCATTTT. It translates to CASSQDWQGATIYSNQPQHF. The chain uses TRBV4-1 and TRBJ1-5; TRBD1 agrees at 8 bases. The CDR3 runs 20 residues. V lost 0 bases to trimming and J lost 0 bases; unmatched junction nucleotides: 13. In germline, CDR1 is MGHRA, CDR2 YSYEKL.

The rearrangement joins TRBV15 to TRBJ2-4, with 8 bases matching TRBD2. Trimming at V came to 4 bases and at J to 7 bases, leaving 9 bases not matched to a gene. This CDR3 has 15 residues. Germline lookup yields CDR1 LNHNV and CDR2 YYDKDF (reference sequence). CDR3 residues: CATSKIRGGQNIQYF. In DNA, the CDR3 is TGTGCCACCAGCAAAATACGGGGGGGCCAGAACATTCAGTACTTC.

The rearrangement links TRBV29-1 to TRBJ2-2, with TRBD1 as a possible D gene (5 bases). This CDR3 is 15 amino acids long. Germline values: CDR1 SQVTM, CDR2 ANQGSEA. Trimming shortened V by 4 bases and J by 1 base, and 13 bases separated the two germline ends. The CDR3 DNA reads as TGCAGCGTTGTTGGGCAGGGAAGGAACACCGGGGAGCTGTTTTTT. Translating gives CSVVGQGRNTGELFF.

J is TRBJ1-2 and V is TRBV27; TRBD1 might be the D (6 bases). This CDR3 spans 14 amino acids. Deletions cut 5 bases from V and 7 bases from J, with 17 bases between. Germline V CDR1 and CDR2: MNHEY, SMNVEV (reference sequence). The CDR3 DNA follows: TGTGCCAGCAGTGGCAGGGGCCCATTAGCTGGCTACACCTTC. Its translation is CASSGRGPLAGYTF.

The chain employs TRBV9 and TRBJ1-5, with a tentative D call TRBD1 (6 bases). Germline CDR1 is SGDLS and CDR2 is YYNGEE. CDR3 length equals 17 residues. V was trimmed by 0 bases and J by 2 bases, leaving 15 bases between them. The CDR3 DNA is TGTGCCAGCAGCGTAGAGAACAGGGCCAAGTGCAATCAGCCCCAGCATTTT. It encodes CASSVENRAKCNQPQHF.

The chain combines TRBV4-3 with TRBJ2-7; 9 bases line up with TRBD2. V shed 0 bases, J shed 7 bases, and the junction held 7 bases outside the gene matches. This CDR3 has 15 residues. Germline values: CDR1 LGHNA, CDR2 YSLEER. DNA for the CDR3: TGCGCCAGCAGCCAAGATGTAGCGGGGGTTGAAGAGCAGTACTTC. Translation gives CASSQDVAGVEEQYF.

This chain connects TRBV18 to TRBJ2-5, with D possibly being TRBD2 (5 bases). The CDR3 consists of 17 residues. V was shortened by 1 base and J by 4 bases, with 19 bases between the two germline ends. The germline V gene encodes CDR1 KGHSH and CDR2 LQKENI. The CDR3 spells CASSPLGKRMWAETQYF. CDR3 in DNA: TGTGCCAGCTCACCACTTGGCAAGCGGATGTGGGCAGAGACCCAGTACTTC.

This sequence joins TRBV19 and TRBJ2-3, with D perhaps TRBD1 (6 bases). V shed 1 base and J shed 6 bases, with 20 bases lying between them. The length of the CDR3 is 17 residues. Germline V gene data show CDR1 as LNHDA and CDR2 as SQIVND (reference sequence). For the CDR3, the DNA is TGTGCCAGTAGTATAGGGTTACAGGGTCTCTTATTGGATACGCAGTATTTT. Amino acid sequence: CASSIGLQGLLLDTQYF.

The J gene is TRBJ2-1, the V gene TRBV13; TRBD1 might be the D (5 bases). Germline assignment: CDR1 PRHDT and CDR2 FYEKMQ (reference sequence). The V end was cut by 5 bases, the J end by 7 bases, with 21 bases between. This CDR3 comprises 16 residues. CDR3 loop: CASSQGYRLGMNEQFF. In nucleotides, the CDR3 is TGTGCCAGCAGCCAGGGATACAGGTTAGGGATGAATGAGCAGTTCTTC.

This clone was detected a few times. J is TRBJ2-3 and V is TRBV7-9, with 7 bases aligning to TRBD2. The V gene's germline CDR1 is SEHNR and CDR2 FQNEAQ (reference sequence). The CDR3 has 16 amino acids. The V gene end was trimmed by 2 bases and the J gene end by 2 bases; junction bases not matched to a gene: 7. In DNA, the CDR3 is TGTGCCAGCAGCTTAATTAAGCGGGGCTACACAGATACGCAGTATTTT. It encodes CASSLIKRGYTDTQYF. Together with reference TRBV7-9 and TRBJ2-3, the CDR3 gives the full variable domain: DTGVSQNPRHKITKRGQNVTFRCDPISEHNRLYWYRQTLGQGPEFLTYFQNEAQLEKSRLLSDRFSAERPKGSFSTLEIQRTEQGDSAMYLCASSLIKRGYTDTQYFGPGTRLTVL.

V usage is TRBV30 and J usage is TRBJ2-5; possibly TRBD2 for D (5 bases). Germline CDR1 is GTSNPN and CDR2 is SVGIG (reference sequence). V lost 2 bases and J 5 bases, leaving 30 bases between the germline ends. There are 19 residues in the CDR3. In DNA, the CDR3 is TGTGCCTGGAGTCGGAACGCGGGTGAGAGGCTTGTTTTTGGGGAGACCCAGTACTTC. Translating it yields CAWSRNAGERLVFGETQYF.

Of note for this clone: Relative to the germline gene, one junction end is altered; a read error may explain this. V is TRBV2 and J is TRBJ2-7, with D maybe TRBD1 (6 bases). The CDR3 sequence is 14 residues long. CDR1 is SNHLY and CDR2 is FYNNEI in the germline V gene. CDR3 protein: CASSEWDTTYEQYF. In DNA form, the CDR3 reads TGTGCCAGCAGTGAATGGGACACCACCTATGAGCAGTACTTC.

This clone was seen a few times. The chain joins TRBV6-5 to TRBJ1-3; D is ambiguous. Germline CDR1 and CDR2: MNHEY and SVGAGI. V lost 5 bases and J lost 8, with 13 bases in between. The CDR3 consists of 13 residues. The CDR3: CASSPGRGDTIYF. Written as DNA, the CDR3 is TGTGCCAGCAGTCCAGGTCGGGGAGACACCATATATTTT.

CDR3 sequence (DNA): TGTGCCAGCCGTTACGGGGGATTCTCTGGAAACACCATATATTTT. Its translation is CASRYGGFSGNTIYF. V usage is TRBV28 and J usage is TRBJ1-3; D might be TRBD1 (5 bases). Trimming cost V 8 bases and J 0 bases, with 14 bases left between them. CDR1 and CDR2 (germline): MDHEN, SYDVKM. This CDR3 has 15 residues.

The chain joins TRBV14 to TRBJ2-7, with a possible D match to TRBD2 (6 bases). V lost 1 base to trimming and J lost 4 bases, with 26 bases between them. The germline V gene has CDR1 SGHDN and CDR2 FVKESK. This CDR3 has 19 residues. CDR3 nucleotides: TGTGCCAGCAGCCAAGTGGGGGGTAGTTTGGGGACCCTCTCTTACGAGCAGTACTTC. Translated, it gives CASSQVGGSLGTLSYEQYF.

About this clone: An end of the junction differs from the germline gene, which may be a read error. Other DNA variants within this sample encode the same CDR3. DNA of the CDR3: TGTGCCAGCGAGGGCTCCTATAATTCCCCCCTCCACTTT. Its translation: CASEGSYNSPLHF. The chain combines TRBV28 with TRBJ1-6, with unresolved D. The germline CDR1 and CDR2 sequences are MDHEN and SYDVKM. The CDR3 is 13 amino acids.

The CDR3, as DNA: TGTGCCAGCAGCCGACAGGGTTTGAATTCACCCCTCCACTTT. Its translation is CASSRQGLNSPLHF. This rearrangement joins TRBV5-4 to TRBJ1-6; TRBD1 agrees at 7 bases. The CDR3 length is 14 residues. The ends lost 4 bases at V and 7 bases at J; junction bases unmatched: 5. Germline V gene lookup returns CDR1 SGHNT and CDR2 YYREEE (reference sequence).

This clone was picked up one time. V usage is TRBV7-9 and J usage is TRBJ1-2; TRBD1 matches 10 bases. The CDR3 has 18 residues. Germline V CDR1 and CDR2: SEHNR, FQNEAQ (reference sequence). V was clipped by 1 base and J by 4 bases; unmatched bases: 12. This CDR3 reads CASSLGQGQGEPVYGYTF. The CDR3 nucleotides are TGTGCCAGCAGCTTAGGACAAGGACAGGGGGAACCGGTCTATGGCTACACCTTC.